This T cell receptor (beta chain) is drawn from a study of identifying expanded T cells in peripheral blood. The study's findings and limits: Variance in clone template counts between approximately two-week samples significantly increased with total template count across all healthy donors. Over about two and four weeks, about 15 and 19 clones changed, versus 1.2 between replicates.

During the collection period, no donor immune events like infections were recorded. Method: immunoSEQ multiplex PCR; TCRdb's copy keeps in-frame clones and lacks some. The sample lists approximately 120,000 clones; 88% were seen once. CDR3 length equals 13 residues. V lost 3 bases, J lost 5 bases, and 10 bases lay in between. CDR1 and CDR2 from the germline V gene are SEHNR and FQNEAQ (reference sequence). This clone was seen a few times. Its antigen is currently unknown. The TCR comes from a person between 18 and 75 years old in good health. The rearrangement links TRBV7-9 to TRBJ2-5; TRBD2 might be the D (6 bases). The sample was blood. CDR3 region: CASSFGGQETQYF. In nucleotides, the CDR3 is TGTGCCAGCAGCTTCGGGGGTCAGGAGACCCAGTACTTC.